This T cell receptor (beta chain) was profiled in a study of T cell responses to AZD1222 COVID-19 vaccine. Germline V gene data show CDR1 as SGHNT and CDR2 as YENEEA. V lost 0 bases, J lost 4 bases, and 6 bases lay in between. The CDR3 sequence is 14 residues long. Measured with immunoSEQ multiplex PCR; TCRdb has only the in-frame clones, and not every one. Of about 140,000 clones detected, approximately 93% appear once; the ten largest clones hold around 10%. Study conclusions and caveats: Spike-spanning, vaccine-associated CD4 TCRs were dominant at 160-218 and 743-854. Donors, mostly white British, included more females; clonal diversity was possibly underestimated.

As regards this clone: Its antigen is not known.

J is TRBJ2-2 and V is TRBV11-3; no firm D call. The sequenced sample was peripheral blood, obtained after recovery from COVID-19. This sequence was found in an adult who had recovered from COVID-19. The CDR3 spells CASSLDLSTGELFF. Here the CDR3 DNA reads TGTGCCAGCAGCTTAGATCTCAGCACCGGGGAGCTGTTTTTT.